In its sample, the clone carrying this T cell receptor (beta chain) was seen a few times. Its antigen is still unknown. From germline, CDR1 is SNHLY and CDR2 FYNNEI. Trimming took off 2 bases at V and 4 bases at J, with 12 bases between the two ends. The CDR3 contains 15 residues. The primer mix had 60 Vbeta and 13 Jbeta primers. Using immunoSEQ multiplex PCR, the repertoire was profiled, and TCRdb retains in-frame clones only, with some absent. The sample has 90,000 to 130,000 clones, roughly 80% seen once. The data were obtained in a study of cytomegalovirus exposure and HLA in healthy donors. Notes on the study in general: Most TCR beta V segments were productive about 87% or about 30% of the time in an earlier analysis. According to a later analysis, donors in an Asian-associated ancestry cluster reportedly had fewer N-insertions than the roughly 660-donor mean.

The chain employs TRBV2 and TRBJ1-3; no definite D call. Source material: PBMCs. This sequence was found in a man younger than 40 in good health and CMV-seropositive. Written as DNA, the CDR3 is TGTGCCAGCAGTGAATCCGGCGGGTTGGGAAACACCATATATTTT. It translates to CASSESGGLGNTIYF. Supplemented by reference TRBV2 and TRBJ1-3, the full variable domain reads EPEVTQTPSHQVTQMGQEVILRCVPISNHLYFYWYRQILGQKVEFLVSFYNNEISEKSEIFDDQFSVERPDGSNFTLKIRSTKLEDSAMYFCASSESGGLGNTIYFGEGSWLTVV.